This T cell receptor beta chain was recovered during a study of T cells in Graves' hyperthyroidism and ophthalmopathy. Using RNA transcripts as the source, TCR beta CDR3 regions were amplified. The HTBI primer set served for first-round RT-PCR of the TCR CDR3. TCRdb called the multiplex PCR reads again in MiXCR, with one record for every CDR3 protein. Of tens of thousands of distinct CDR3 sequences in the sample, 45% to 50% were seen once. Germline V CDR1 and CDR2: MDHEN, SYDVKM. The germline V and J ends were trimmed by 4 bases and 1 base, with 17 bases remaining between them. The CDR3 consists of 16 residues. The patients, who ranged from 18 to 65 in age, presented with newly diagnosed hyperthyroidism lasting under 2 months. Uncontrolled infection, other autoimmune disease, pregnancy or lactation disqualified patients from enrolment.

Sequenced sample: peripheral blood or thyroid tissue (not recorded which). The origin of this receptor is a woman aged 45 to 65 with Graves' hyperthyroidism. The chain joins TRBV28 to TRBJ2-7, with D possibly being TRBD1 or TRBD2 (6 bases each). The CDR3 sequence is CASSSGLAGQSYEQYF. The CDR3 DNA follows: TGTGCCAGCAGTTCGGGACTGGCGGGACAATCCTACGAGCAGTACTTC.